These T cell receptor beta chains were read from a single sample in a study of T-cell memory formation after mild COVID-19. TCRdb itself ran the 5' RACE reads through MiXCR, one entry per CDR3 protein. This table has tens of thousands of distinct CDR3 sequences, approximately 13% appearing once. The sequenced sample consisted of PBMCs or a T cell subset sorted from them (not recorded which). The receptors originated from an adult woman who had mild COVID-19 (a few samples of this study predate the infection). Cell type and time point are not known. The conserved cysteine and the conserved F or W are not part of the CDR3 here. Clone size is shown for a subset of rows, as once, few, many or a class of expanded clone.

v_gene: TRBV19
abundance: few
j_gene: TRBJ1-5
CDR3aa: ASSPGGQPQH

v_gene: TRBV12-3/TRBV12-4
abundance: few
j_gene: TRBJ2-1
CDR3aa: ASSTVDREYNEQF

v_gene: TRBV7-9
abundance: -
j_gene: TRBJ2-3
CDR3aa: ASSATTDTQY

v_gene: TRBV4-3
abundance: -
j_gene: TRBJ2-1
CDR3aa: ASSQDRTYYEQF

v_gene: TRBV27
abundance: -
j_gene: TRBJ2-1
CDR3aa: ASGQGDYNEQF

v_gene: TRBV5-1
abundance: -
j_gene: TRBJ1-5
CDR3aa: ASSLEGSNQPQH

v_gene: TRBV7-2
abundance: -
j_gene: TRBJ2-7
CDR3aa: ASSSSLGSSYEQY

v_gene: TRBV27
abundance: -
j_gene: TRBJ2-7
CDR3aa: ASSPRDHSYEQY

v_gene: TRBV12-3/TRBV12-4
abundance: -
j_gene: TRBJ1-1
CDR3aa: ASSLRSVTEAF

v_gene: TRBV27
abundance: few
j_gene: TRBJ2-2
CDR3aa: ASSHPDGRTTGELF

v_gene: TRBV29-1
abundance: -
j_gene: TRBJ2-3
CDR3aa: SVSGTTLGEDTQY

v_gene: TRBV9
abundance: few
j_gene: TRBJ2-7
CDR3aa: ASSLVEDEQY

v_gene: TRBV4-1
abundance: -
j_gene: TRBJ2-7
CDR3aa: ASSQGSSDSGYEQY

v_gene: TRBV5-5
abundance: -
j_gene: TRBJ1-2
CDR3aa: ASSLSGGPYGYT

v_gene: TRBV7-3
abundance: -
j_gene: TRBJ2-3
CDR3aa: ASTPMGRTTDTQY

v_gene: TRBV4-2
abundance: -
j_gene: TRBJ1-3
CDR3aa: ASSQGGEPSGNTIY

v_gene: TRBV4-1
abundance: -
j_gene: TRBJ1-1
CDR3aa: ASSLLGRLNTEAF

v_gene: TRBV29-1
abundance: -
j_gene: TRBJ2-7
CDR3aa: SVVGDNSYEQY

v_gene: TRBV30
abundance: few
j_gene: TRBJ1-5
CDR3aa: AWSDDPSNQPQH

v_gene: TRBV7-8
abundance: -
j_gene: TRBJ2-7
CDR3aa: ASSATGRSYEQY

v_gene: TRBV5-1
abundance: -
j_gene: TRBJ2-7
CDR3aa: ASSWPEGQGSYEQY

v_gene: TRBV5-1
abundance: many
j_gene: TRBJ2-1
CDR3aa: ASSLSPGANEQF

v_gene: TRBV20-1
abundance: many
j_gene: TRBJ2-7
CDR3aa: SASAQGAEQY

v_gene: TRBV12-3/TRBV12-4
abundance: -
j_gene: TRBJ2-1
CDR3aa: ASSQGLAWEF

v_gene: TRBV30
abundance: few
j_gene: TRBJ1-1
CDR3aa: AWIPSGTGTEAF

v_gene: TRBV7-2
abundance: few
j_gene: TRBJ2-2
CDR3aa: ASSSIAGELF

v_gene: TRBV12-3/TRBV12-4
abundance: few
j_gene: TRBJ1-2
CDR3aa: ASSQETGLLRGYT

v_gene: TRBV27
abundance: -
j_gene: TRBJ1-2
CDR3aa: ASSSELRGYYGYT

v_gene: TRBV4-2
abundance: few
j_gene: TRBJ2-7
CDR3aa: ASSQGIFYEQY

v_gene: TRBV14
abundance: many
j_gene: TRBJ2-4
CDR3aa: ASSHNEDYGDIQY

v_gene: TRBV7-8
abundance: -
j_gene: TRBJ2-2
CDR3aa: ASSLLAGPTGELF

v_gene: TRBV5-1
abundance: few
j_gene: TRBJ2-7
CDR3aa: ASSLWGGSSYEQY

v_gene: TRBV12-3/TRBV12-4
abundance: -
j_gene: TRBJ2-3
CDR3aa: ASNPEGPWDTQY

v_gene: TRBV3-1
abundance: -
j_gene: TRBJ1-1
CDR3aa: ASSQDSYTEAF

v_gene: TRBV7-3
abundance: few
j_gene: TRBJ1-1
CDR3aa: ASSSGTGERNTEAF

v_gene: TRBV29-1
abundance: -
j_gene: TRBJ2-7
CDR3aa: SVEEGAGTGFRLAGAYEQY

v_gene: TRBV4-3
abundance: -
j_gene: TRBJ2-1
CDR3aa: ASSQEGHPEGFGDNEQF

v_gene: TRBV25-1
abundance: few
j_gene: TRBJ1-5
CDR3aa: ASSEEGNWNQPQH

v_gene: TRBV24-1
abundance: few
j_gene: TRBJ2-1
CDR3aa: ATSDLDGQNEQF

v_gene: TRBV7-6
abundance: -
j_gene: TRBJ2-7
CDR3aa: ASSLAPGQTNSYEQY

v_gene: TRBV14
abundance: -
j_gene: TRBJ2-5
CDR3aa: ASSQTHSGQETQY

v_gene: TRBV19
abundance: few
j_gene: TRBJ2-7
CDR3aa: ASSVTVTGTYEQY

v_gene: TRBV11-2
abundance: -
j_gene: TRBJ2-1
CDR3aa: ASSWTSSAGDEQF

v_gene: TRBV27
abundance: -
j_gene: TRBJ2-2
CDR3aa: ASSFLRTGETNTGELF

v_gene: TRBV12-3/TRBV12-4
abundance: -
j_gene: TRBJ2-3
CDR3aa: ASKPGQGDTDTQY

v_gene: TRBV5-5
abundance: -
j_gene: TRBJ2-7
CDR3aa: ASSLEVAGGSGPYEQY

v_gene: TRBV20-1
abundance: few
j_gene: TRBJ2-7
CDR3aa: SARGAGGVSYEQY

v_gene: TRBV5-6
abundance: few
j_gene: TRBJ2-1
CDR3aa: ASSLDGAHNEQF

v_gene: TRBV28
abundance: -
j_gene: TRBJ1-2
CDR3aa: ASSLGHIYGYT

v_gene: TRBV7-8
abundance: few
j_gene: TRBJ2-7
CDR3aa: ASSYPGTGGLDEQY

v_gene: TRBV19
abundance: few
j_gene: TRBJ2-7
CDR3aa: ASSIAADYEQY

v_gene: TRBV12-3/TRBV12-4
abundance: few
j_gene: TRBJ2-3
CDR3aa: ASRPPLGADTQY

v_gene: TRBV27
abundance: few
j_gene: TRBJ2-7
CDR3aa: ASSQQSSEQY